These 19 T cell receptor beta chains came from one sample sequenced in a study of OX40 agonist ivuxolimab in advanced cancers. The repertoire was sequenced with immunoSEQ multiplex PCR; TCRdb's copy has only in-frame clones and lacks some. There are more than 20,000 clones in the sample; roughly 88% occur only once, and 20% to 30% lies in the top ten. This specimen consisted of CD4+ or CD8+ T cells sorted from blood, obtained in a trial of the OX40 agonist ivuxolimab. All receptors derive from an adult with an advanced solid tumor such as melanoma, head and neck, liver or kidney cancer.

V usage is TRBV6-5 and J usage is TRBJ1-5, with D possibly matching TRBD1 (6 bases). The V end was cut by 6 bases, the J end by 4 bases, with 13 bases between. The CDR3 is 14 amino acids. Germline V gene sequence: CDR1 MNHEY, CDR2 SVGAGI. CDR3 nucleotides: TGTGCCAGCAGCTATGGACAGCCTAATCAGCCCCAGCATTTT. It encodes CASSYGQPNQPQHF.

This sequence joins TRBV28 and TRBJ2-6; D ambiguous. Germline values: CDR1 MDHEN, CDR2 SYDVKM. Trimming pared 5 bases from V and 4 bases from J, leaving 15 bases between. The CDR3 extends over 16 amino acids. CDR3 DNA: TGTGCCAGCAGTGTTCCCACGGGTGCCGGGGCCAACGTCCTGACTTTC. Protein: CASSVPTGAGANVLTF.

This clone appeared a single time. V gene TRBV7-9 combines with J gene TRBJ2-3; no definite D call. From germline, CDR1 is SEHNR and CDR2 FQNEAQ (reference sequence). Between the trimmed V and J ends, which lost 4 bases and 2 bases, there was a span of 13 bases. This CDR3 spans 15 amino acids. CDR3 sequence reads: CASSSPESFTDTQYF. CDR3 nucleotide sequence: TGTGCCAGCAGCTCCCCCGAATCCTTCACAGATACGCAGTATTTT.

The chain joins TRBV7-9 to TRBJ2-1; possibly TRBD1 or TRBD2 for D (5 bases each). This CDR3 comprises 14 residues. V lost 8 bases to trimming and J lost 5 bases, with 16 bases between them. Germline CDR1 and CDR2: SEHNR and FQNEAQ (reference sequence). The CDR3 here is CASRAGTQHNEQFF. In nucleotides, the CDR3 is TGTGCCAGCCGCGCCGGGACCCAGCACAATGAGCAGTTCTTC. The full variable domain, its missing parts supplied by reference TRBV7-9 and TRBJ2-1, is DTGVSQNPRHKITKRGQNVTFRCDPISEHNRLYWYRQTLGQGPEFLTYFQNEAQLEKSRLLSDRFSAERPKGSFSTLEIQRTEQGDSAMYLCASRAGTQHNEQFFGPGTRLTVL.

This clone was picked up a small number of times. The chain combines TRBV9 with TRBJ1-2; D call uncertain. Between the trimmed V and J ends, which lost 0 bases and 6 bases, there was a span of 6 bases. Germline CDR1 reads SGDLS; CDR2 reads YYNGEE. CDR3 size: 12 residues. DNA of the CDR3: TGTGCCAGCAGCGTAGCGTGGAATGGCTACACCTTC. Translation gives CASSVAWNGYTF.

This clone was observed a handful of times. V is TRBV27 and J is TRBJ2-1; 8 bases fit TRBD2. The germline CDR1 and CDR2 sequences are MNHEY and SMNVEV (reference sequence). Trimming cost V 7 bases and J 3 bases; bases outside gene matches: 8. The CDR3 length is 15 residues. CDR3 sequence: CASMASGPYYNEQFF. The CDR3 bases are TGTGCCAGCATGGCTAGCGGGCCCTACTACAATGAGCAGTTCTTC.

This clone occurred a few times. One end of the junction does not line up with germline, which may come from a read error. The chain combines TRBV7-7 with TRBJ2-3; D is uncertain. Germline CDR1 SSHAT, CDR2 FNYEAQ (reference sequence). This CDR3 comprises 15 residues. The CDR3 protein is CASSPSILSTDTQYF. In DNA, the CDR3 is TGTGCTAGCAGCCCCTCGATACTTTCCACAGATACGCAGTATTTT.

The count of this clone is one. The rearrangement uses TRBV7-9 and TRBJ1-2, with TRBD1 identical over 8 bases. The V gene end was trimmed by 4 bases and the J gene end by 3 bases; junction bases not matched to a gene: 4. The CDR3 contains 14 residues. Germline assignment: CDR1 SEHNR and CDR2 FQNEAQ (reference sequence). CDR3 sequence: CASSSRTGHYGYTF. Written as DNA, the CDR3 is TGTGCCAGCAGCTCCAGGACAGGGCACTATGGCTACACCTTC.

The chain carries TRBV2 and TRBJ2-2; TRBD1 aligns across 7 bases. The CDR3 is 11 amino acids. The V and J ends lost 10 bases and 8 bases, in that order; junction bases with no gene match: 4. Germline CDR1 and CDR2: SNHLY and FYNNEI. The CDR3 protein is CATDREGELFF. CDR3 DNA: TGTGCCACAGACAGGGAGGGGGAGCTGTTTTTT. Full variable domain (missing parts from reference TRBV2 and TRBJ2-2): EPEVTQTPSHQVTQMGQEVILRCVPISNHLYFYWYRQILGQKVEFLVSFYNNEISEKSEIFDDQFSVERPDGSNFTLKIRSTKLEDSAMYFCATDREGELFFGEGSRLTVL.

The chain has TRBV6-5 and TRBJ1-5; D not resolved. The germline V gene encodes CDR1 MNHEY and CDR2 SVGAGI. Trimming left V 5 bases short and J 5 bases short, with 16 bases between. This CDR3 has 15 residues. In DNA form, the CDR3 reads TGTGCCAGCAGTGCCTCGAGGCAGGTCGATCAGCCCCAGCATTTT. Protein product: CASSASRQVDQPQHF.

DNA for the CDR3: TGCGCCAGCAGCTTGGAGGCTAGCGGTAGCACAGATACGCAGTATTTT. This gives the protein CASSLEASGSTDTQYF. The J gene is TRBJ2-3, the V gene TRBV5-1, with 7 nucleotides matching TRBD2. CDR3 length: 16 amino acids. Germline CDR1 SGHRS, CDR2 YFSETQ. Trimming at V came to 0 bases and at J to 0 bases, leaving 4 bases not matched to a gene.

This clone has just a few counts. CDR3 nucleotides: TGTGCCAGCAGCTTAGCTAGCGAGAACACCGGGGAGCTGTTTTTT. This codes for CASSLASENTGELFF. The chain recombines TRBV7-9 with TRBJ2-2; D is perhaps TRBD2 (5 bases). The V gene lost 0 bases and the J gene lost 1 base, with 6 bases spanning the gap. The CDR3 runs to 15 residues. The V gene's germline CDR1 is SEHNR and CDR2 FQNEAQ (reference sequence).

The chain combines TRBV11-1 with TRBJ1-1; TRBD1 aligns across 8 bases. The CDR3 extends over 14 amino acids. CDR1 and CDR2 from the germline V gene are SGHAT and FQDESV (reference sequence). The trim removed 5 bases at V and 3 bases at J, leaving 5 bases unmatched. This CDR3 reads CASSIGQGYTEAFF. CDR3 sequence (DNA): TGTGCCAGCAGCATAGGACAGGGCTACACTGAAGCTTTCTTT.

The chain joins TRBV9 to TRBJ2-5; weak D call: TRBD2 (5 bases). The CDR3 consists of 14 residues. V gave up 2 bases and J gave up 3 bases, with 11 bases separating them. Germline V gene lookup returns CDR1 SGDLS and CDR2 YYNGEE. The CDR3, as DNA: TGTGCCAGCAGCGTTGAGAAGGGAGAAGAGACCCAGTACTTC. Translation: CASSVEKGEETQYF. The variable domain in full, with the rest retrieved from reference TRBV9 and TRBJ2-5, is DSGVTQTPKHLITATGQRVTLRCSPRSGDLSVYWYQQSLDQGLQFLIQYYNGEERAKGNILERFSAQQFPDLHSELNLSSLELGDSALYFCASSVEKGEETQYFGPGTRLLVL.

This chain uses TRBV28 with TRBJ1-3, with 8 bases identical to TRBD1. Germline CDR1 is MDHEN and CDR2 is SYDVKM. The CDR3 totals 14 residues. V shed 5 bases and J 9 bases; nucleotides not matched to a gene: 9. This CDR3 is CASSPMDRAGTIYF. The CDR3 nucleotides are TGTGCCAGCAGTCCAATGGACAGGGCCGGCACCATATATTTT.

The rearrangement links TRBV15 to TRBJ2-7; a weak D match, TRBD1 (5 bases). This CDR3 has 13 residues. CDR1 and CDR2 from the germline V gene are LNHNV and YYDKDF (reference sequence). V lost 5 bases and J 0 bases, leaving 8 bases between the germline ends. The CDR3: CATSPGFSYEQYF. The CDR3 bases are TGTGCCACCAGCCCAGGGTTCTCCTACGAGCAGTACTTC.

DNA for the CDR3: TGTGCCAGCATTGGGGATGATGACACTGAAGCTTTCTTT. It codes for CASIGDDDTEAFF. This chain joins TRBV28 and TRBJ1-1, with D unresolved. CDR3 length: 13 residues. The V gene's germline CDR1 is MDHEN and CDR2 SYDVKM. V shed 7 bases and J shed 3 bases, with 12 bases lying between them.

The genes are TRBV2 and TRBJ1-4, with TRBD1 identical over 7 bases. The CDR3 extends over 13 amino acids. V lost 1 base and J lost 13; bases outside the gene matches: 6. CDR1 and CDR2 from the germline V gene are SNHLY and FYNNEI. Here the CDR3 reads CASSEEYRDRLFF. CDR3 nucleotides: TGTGCCAGCAGTGAAGAGTACCGGGACAGACTGTTTTTT.

In its sample, this clone was seen once. This chain uses TRBV10-3 with TRBJ2-5; D not resolved. The J call could be wrong; TRBJ2-7 is a better fit for the DNA end. CDR3 length: 14 amino acids. Germline V CDR1 and CDR2: ENHRY, SYGVKD. DNA of the CDR3: TGTGCCATCAGTGAGACAGCGAGCTCCTACGAGCAGTACTTC. The encoded protein is CAISETASSYEQYF.